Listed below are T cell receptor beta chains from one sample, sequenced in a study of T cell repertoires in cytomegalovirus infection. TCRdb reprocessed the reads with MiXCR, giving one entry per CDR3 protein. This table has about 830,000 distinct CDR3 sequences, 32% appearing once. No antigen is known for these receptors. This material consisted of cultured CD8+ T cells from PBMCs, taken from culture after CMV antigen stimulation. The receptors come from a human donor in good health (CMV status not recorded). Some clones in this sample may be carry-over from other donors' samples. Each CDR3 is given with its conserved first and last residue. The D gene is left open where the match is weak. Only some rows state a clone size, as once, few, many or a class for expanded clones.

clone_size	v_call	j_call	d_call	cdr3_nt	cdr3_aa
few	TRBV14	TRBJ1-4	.	TGTGCCAGCAGCCGGAAACAGGGTACAACTAATGAAAAACTGTTTTTT	CASSRKQGTTNEKLFF
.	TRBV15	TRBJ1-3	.	TGTGCCACCACCAGAGGGGCCTCTGGAAACACCATATATTTT	CATTRGASGNTIYF
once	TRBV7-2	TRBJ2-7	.	TGTGCCAGCAGTCAAGGGGGGAACGACTACGAGCAGTACTTC	CASSQGGNDYEQYF
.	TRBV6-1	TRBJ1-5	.	TGTGCCGGCAGTGAAGGACATTTTCAGCCCCAGCATTTT	CAGSEGHFQPQHF
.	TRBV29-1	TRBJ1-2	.	TGCAGCGTTGAAGGCGAGGGGTATTACGGCTACACCTTC	CSVEGEGYYGYTF
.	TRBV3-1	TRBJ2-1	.	TGTGCCAGCAGCCTCGTCGGTATGGCGGGGTCGAACAATGAGCAGTTCTTC	CASSLVGMAGSNNEQFF
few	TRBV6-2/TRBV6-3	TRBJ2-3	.	TGTGCCAGCAGTTCTACAGGGCTCAGCGCAGATACGCAGTATTTT	CASSSTGLSADTQYF
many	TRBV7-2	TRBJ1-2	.	TGTGCCAGCAGCCCCCCCAGATGGGAAATAGGCTACACCTTC	CASSPPRWEIGYTF
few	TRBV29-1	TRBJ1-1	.	TGCAGCGTCCCCGGCGGGAATACGAACACTGAAGCTTTCTTT	CSVPGGNTNTEAFF
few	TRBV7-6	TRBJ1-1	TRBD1	TGTGCCAGCAGCCCAAATTCATACAGGGGAGCTTTCTTT	CASSPNSYRGAFF
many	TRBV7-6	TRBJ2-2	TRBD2	TGTGCCAGCAGCTTAGATCCAGCGGGGGCCAGGAACACCGGGGAGCTGTTTTTT	CASSLDPAGARNTGELFF
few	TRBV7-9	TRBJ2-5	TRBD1	TGTGCCAGCAGCTTAGTACAGGGGACAGAGACCCAGTACTTC	CASSLVQGTETQYF
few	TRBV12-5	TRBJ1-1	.	TGTGCTAGTGGTTCGGGACCGATAATGAACACTGAAGCTTTCTTT	CASGSGPIMNTEAFF
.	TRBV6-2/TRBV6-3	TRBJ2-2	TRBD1	TGTGCCAGCATTGGACAGGGGGGATCCGGGGAGCTGTTTTTT	CASIGQGGSGELFF
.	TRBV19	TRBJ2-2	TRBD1	TGTGCCAGTAGCAAGACAGGGGGCCGGGAGCTGTTTTTT	CASSKTGGRELFF
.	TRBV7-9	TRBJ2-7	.	TGTGCCAGCAGCCTAGACTCTGGCGCGGCCTACGAGCAGTACTTC	CASSLDSGAAYEQYF
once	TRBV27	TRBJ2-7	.	TGTGCCAGCAGTTTTATCTTGGAGGGGGGCGAGCAGTACTTC	CASSFILEGGEQYF
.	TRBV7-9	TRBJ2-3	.	TGTGCCAGCAGCTTAGGGGCCCTGCGAGCAGATACGCAGTATTTT	CASSLGALRADTQYF
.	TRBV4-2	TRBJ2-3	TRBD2	TGTGCCAGCAGCCAAGATAGGAGCGGGGAATACACAGATACGCAGTATTTT	CASSQDRSGEYTDTQYF
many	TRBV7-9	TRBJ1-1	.	TGTGCCAGCAGTCCCCAGGGTAGGAACACTGAAGCTTTCTTT	CASSPQGRNTEAFF
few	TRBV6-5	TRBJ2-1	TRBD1	TGTGCCAGCAGTTACGGGACAGGGGGATTATTGGGGCAGTTCTTC	CASSYGTGGLLGQFF
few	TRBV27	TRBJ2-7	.	TGTGCCAGCAGTCTAAGCTCTTCAGTTCAGGACGAGCAGTACTTC	CASSLSSSVQDEQYF
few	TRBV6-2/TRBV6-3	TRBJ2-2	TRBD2	TGTGCCAGCAGTTACCCAACGGGGGGCGGGGAGCTGTTTTTT	CASSYPTGGGELFF
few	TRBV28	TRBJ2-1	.	TGTGCCAGCACCCTGGAGGGGTTTGACGATGAGCAGTTCTTC	CASTLEGFDDEQFF
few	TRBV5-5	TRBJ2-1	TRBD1	TGTGCCAGCAGCTGGGTGGGACAGAGCTCCTACAATGAGCAGTTCTTC	CASSWVGQSSYNEQFF
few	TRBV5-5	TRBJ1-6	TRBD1	TGTGCCAGCAGCTCCGGGACAGCCCAGAGCTCCTATAATTCACCCCTCCACTTT	CASSSGTAQSSYNSPLHF
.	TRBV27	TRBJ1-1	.	TGTGCCAGCAGTTTTCCAGGGGCGTCTAACACTGAAGCTTTCTTT	CASSFPGASNTEAFF
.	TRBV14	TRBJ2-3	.	TGTGCCAGCAGCCAAGGCATAGAGGATACGCAGTATTTT	CASSQGIEDTQYF
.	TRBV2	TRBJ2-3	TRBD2	TGTGCCAGCATCGGACTAGCGGGGGGTTCAGATACGCAGTATTTT	CASIGLAGGSDTQYF
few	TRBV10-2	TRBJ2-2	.	TGCGCCAGCAGCGACCCCAAGGACGGCACCGGGGAGCTGTTTTTT	CASSDPKDGTGELFF
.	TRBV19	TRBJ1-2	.	TGTGCCAGTAGTATAACTTTGCACAGGGCGGACTATGGCTACACCTTC	CASSITLHRADYGYTF
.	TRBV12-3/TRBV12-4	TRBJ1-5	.	TGTGCCAGCAGGATGGGACCCAGCAATCAGCCCCAGCATTTT	CASRMGPSNQPQHF
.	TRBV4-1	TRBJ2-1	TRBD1	TGCGCCAGCAGCCTACAGACAGGGGGCTTAGGTTCTGGTGAGCAGTTCTTC	CASSLQTGGLGSGEQFF
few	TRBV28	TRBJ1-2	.	TGTGCCAGCAGCCGCCCAATACAGGGAGCTTATGGCTACACCTTC	CASSRPIQGAYGYTF
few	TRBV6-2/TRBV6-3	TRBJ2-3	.	TGTGCCAGCAGTTACGCTTTTACAGATACGCAGTATTTT	CASSYAFTDTQYF
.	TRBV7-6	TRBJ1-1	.	TGTGCCAGCAGACAAGGGGCAGGCACTGAAGCTTTCTTT	CASRQGAGTEAFF